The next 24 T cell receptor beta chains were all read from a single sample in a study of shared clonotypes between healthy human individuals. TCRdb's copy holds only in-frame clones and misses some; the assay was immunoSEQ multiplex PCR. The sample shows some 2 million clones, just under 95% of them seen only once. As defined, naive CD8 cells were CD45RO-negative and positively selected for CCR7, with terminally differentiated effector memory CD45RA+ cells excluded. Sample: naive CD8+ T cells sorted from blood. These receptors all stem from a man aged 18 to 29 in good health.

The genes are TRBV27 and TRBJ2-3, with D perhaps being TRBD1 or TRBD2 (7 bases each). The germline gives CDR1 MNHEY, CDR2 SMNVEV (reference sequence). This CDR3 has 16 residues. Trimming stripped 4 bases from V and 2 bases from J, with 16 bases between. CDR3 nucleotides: TGTGCCAGCAGTTGGGGGGGAGGACAGGCCACAGATACGCAGTATTTT. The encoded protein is CASSWGGGQATDTQYF.

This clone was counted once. The CDR3 DNA sequence: TGTGCCAGCAGCCCAGGAGGCGGGGGGGGCTACGAGCAGTACTTC. Translation gives CASSPGGGGGYEQYF. This chain joins TRBV9 and TRBJ2-7, with 9 bases fitting TRBD2. The V segment lost 4 bases and the J segment 3 bases; nucleotides outside the gene matches: 8. Germline V gene sequence: CDR1 SGDLS, CDR2 YYNGEE. There are 15 residues in the CDR3. The whole variable domain, filled in from reference TRBV9 and TRBJ2-7, reads DSGVTQTPKHLITATGQRVTLRCSPRSGDLSVYWYQQSLDQGLQFLIQYYNGEERAKGNILERFSAQQFPDLHSELNLSSLELGDSALYFCASSPGGGGGYEQYFGPGTRLTVT.

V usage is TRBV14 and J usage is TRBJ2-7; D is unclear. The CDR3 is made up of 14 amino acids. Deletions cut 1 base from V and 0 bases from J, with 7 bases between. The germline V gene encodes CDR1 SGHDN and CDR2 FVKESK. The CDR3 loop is CASSQVHPSYEQYF. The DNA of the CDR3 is TGTGCCAGCAGCCAAGTGCACCCCTCCTACGAGCAGTACTTC.

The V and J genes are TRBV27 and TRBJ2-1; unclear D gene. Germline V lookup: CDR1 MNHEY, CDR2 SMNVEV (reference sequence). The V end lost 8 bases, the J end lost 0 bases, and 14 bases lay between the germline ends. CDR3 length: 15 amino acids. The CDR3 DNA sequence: TGTGCCAGCGACTCGACCGCCAGCTCCTACAATGAGCAGTTCTTC. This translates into CASDSTASSYNEQFF.

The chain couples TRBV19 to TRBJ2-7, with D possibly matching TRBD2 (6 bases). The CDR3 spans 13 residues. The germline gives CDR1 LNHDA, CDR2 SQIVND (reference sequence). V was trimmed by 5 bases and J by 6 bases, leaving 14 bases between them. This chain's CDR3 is CASSWGEGSEQYF. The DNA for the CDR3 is TGTGCCAGTAGTTGGGGGGAAGGTTCCGAGCAGTACTTC.

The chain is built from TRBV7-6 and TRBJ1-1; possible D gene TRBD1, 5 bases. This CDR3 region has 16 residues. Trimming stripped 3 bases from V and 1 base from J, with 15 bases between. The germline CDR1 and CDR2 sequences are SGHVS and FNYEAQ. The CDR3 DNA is TGTGCCAGCAGCTTTTTGAGTTGGGACCCGAACACTGAAGCTTTCTTT. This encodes CASSFLSWDPNTEAFF.

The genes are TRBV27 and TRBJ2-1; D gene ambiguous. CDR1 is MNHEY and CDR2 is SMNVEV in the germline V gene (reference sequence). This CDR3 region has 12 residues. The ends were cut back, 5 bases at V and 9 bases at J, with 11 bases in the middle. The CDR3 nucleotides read TGTGCCAGCAGTCCCGAAGTGGGTGAGCAGTTCTTC. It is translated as CASSPEVGEQFF.

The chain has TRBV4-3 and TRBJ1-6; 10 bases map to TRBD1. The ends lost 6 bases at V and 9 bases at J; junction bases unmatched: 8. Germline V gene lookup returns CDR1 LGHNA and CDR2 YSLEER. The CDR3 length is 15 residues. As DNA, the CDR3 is TGCGCCAGCAGTCCCGGGACAGGGGCGGGTTCACCCCTCCACTTT. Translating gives CASSPGTGAGSPLHF.

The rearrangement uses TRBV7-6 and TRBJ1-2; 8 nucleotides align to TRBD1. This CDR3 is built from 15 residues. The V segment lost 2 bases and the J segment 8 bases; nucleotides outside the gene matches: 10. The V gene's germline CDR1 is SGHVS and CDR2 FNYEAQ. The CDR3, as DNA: TGTGCCAGCAGCTTAACCGGGACAGGAGCCTCCGGCTACACCTTC. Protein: CASSLTGTGASGYTF. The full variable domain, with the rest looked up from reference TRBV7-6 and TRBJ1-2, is GAGVSQSPRYKVTKRGQDVALRCDPISGHVSLYWYRQALGQGPEFLTYFNYEAQQDKSGLPNDRFSAERPEGSISTLTIQRTEQRDSAMYRCASSLTGTGASGYTFGSGTRLTVV.

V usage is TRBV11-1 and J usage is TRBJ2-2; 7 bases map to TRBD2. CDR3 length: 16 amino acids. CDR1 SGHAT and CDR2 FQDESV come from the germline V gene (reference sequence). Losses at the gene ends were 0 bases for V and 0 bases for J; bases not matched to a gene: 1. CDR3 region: CASSLAGGANTGELFF. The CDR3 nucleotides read TGTGCCAGCAGCTTAGCTGGGGGGGCGAACACCGGGGAGCTGTTTTTT.

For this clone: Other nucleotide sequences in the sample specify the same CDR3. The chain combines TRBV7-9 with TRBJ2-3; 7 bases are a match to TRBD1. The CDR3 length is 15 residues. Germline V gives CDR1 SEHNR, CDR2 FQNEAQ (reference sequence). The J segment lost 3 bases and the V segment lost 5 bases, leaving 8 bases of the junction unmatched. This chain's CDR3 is CASSPRDSSTDTQYF. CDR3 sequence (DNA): TGTGCCAGCAGCCCCCGGGACAGTAGTACAGATACGCAGTATTTT.

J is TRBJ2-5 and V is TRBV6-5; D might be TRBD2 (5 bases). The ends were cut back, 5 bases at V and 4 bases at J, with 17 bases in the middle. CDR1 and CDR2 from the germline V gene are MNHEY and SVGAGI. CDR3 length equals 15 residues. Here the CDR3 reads CASSPPPGMGETQYF. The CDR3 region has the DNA TGTGCCAGCAGTCCTCCCCCGGGGATGGGAGAGACCCAGTACTTC.

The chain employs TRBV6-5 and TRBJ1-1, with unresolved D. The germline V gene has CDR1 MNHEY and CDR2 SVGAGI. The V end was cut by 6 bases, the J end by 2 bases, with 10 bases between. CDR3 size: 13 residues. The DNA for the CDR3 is TGTGCCAGCAGCCCCGAGGAAAACACTGAAGCTTTCTTT. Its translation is CASSPEENTEAFF.

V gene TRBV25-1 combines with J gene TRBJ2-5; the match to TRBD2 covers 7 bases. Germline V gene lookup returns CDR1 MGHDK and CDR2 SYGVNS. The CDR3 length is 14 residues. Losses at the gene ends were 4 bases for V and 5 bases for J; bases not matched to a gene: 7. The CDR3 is CASSGGGGRETQYF. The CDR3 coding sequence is TGTGCCAGCAGTGGTGGCGGGGGTCGGGAGACCCAGTACTTC.

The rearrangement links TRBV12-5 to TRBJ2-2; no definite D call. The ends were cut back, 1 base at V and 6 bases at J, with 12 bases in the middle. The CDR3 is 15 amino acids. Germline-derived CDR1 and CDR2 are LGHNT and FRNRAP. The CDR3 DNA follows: TGTGCTAGTGGTTTGGACTGGGGTACCCCCGGGGAGCTGTTTTTT. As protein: CASGLDWGTPGELFF.

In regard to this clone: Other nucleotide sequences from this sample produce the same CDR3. CDR3: CAWSVGVGTGELFF. The CDR3 DNA is TGTGCCTGGAGTGTAGGTGTGGGTACCGGGGAGCTGTTTTTT. The rearrangement joins TRBV30 to TRBJ2-2; D remains ambiguous. This CDR3 has 14 residues. Germline CDR1 GTSNPN, CDR2 SVGIG (reference sequence). Between the trimmed V and J ends, which lost 0 bases and 5 bases, there was a span of 10 bases.

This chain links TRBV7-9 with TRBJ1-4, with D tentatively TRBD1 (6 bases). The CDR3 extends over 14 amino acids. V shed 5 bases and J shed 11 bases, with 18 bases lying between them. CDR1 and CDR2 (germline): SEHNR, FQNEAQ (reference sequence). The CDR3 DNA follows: TGTGCCAGCAGCCTGGATTCGGACGGGGGCAAACTGTTTTTT. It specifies CASSLDSDGGKLFF.

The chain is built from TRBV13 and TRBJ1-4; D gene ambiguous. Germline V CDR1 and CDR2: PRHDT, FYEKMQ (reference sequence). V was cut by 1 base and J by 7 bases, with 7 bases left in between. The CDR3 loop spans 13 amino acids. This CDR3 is CASSLASREKLFF. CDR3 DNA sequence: TGTGCCAGCAGCTTAGCCAGTCGTGAAAAACTGTTTTTT.

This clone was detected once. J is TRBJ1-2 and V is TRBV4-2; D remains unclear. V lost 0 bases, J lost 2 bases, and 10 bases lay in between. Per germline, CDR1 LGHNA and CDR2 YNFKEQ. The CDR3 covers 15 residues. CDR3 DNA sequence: TGTGCCAGCAGCCAAGAACCGGACCTGAACTATGGCTACACCTTC. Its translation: CASSQEPDLNYGYTF.

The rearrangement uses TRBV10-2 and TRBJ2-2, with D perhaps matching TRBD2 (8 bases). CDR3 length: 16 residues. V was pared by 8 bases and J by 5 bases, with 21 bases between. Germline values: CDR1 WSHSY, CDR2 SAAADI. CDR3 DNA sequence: TGCGCCAGCGGACTAGCAGGGGGTCCATCAACCGGGGAGCTGTTTTTT. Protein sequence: CASGLAGGPSTGELFF.

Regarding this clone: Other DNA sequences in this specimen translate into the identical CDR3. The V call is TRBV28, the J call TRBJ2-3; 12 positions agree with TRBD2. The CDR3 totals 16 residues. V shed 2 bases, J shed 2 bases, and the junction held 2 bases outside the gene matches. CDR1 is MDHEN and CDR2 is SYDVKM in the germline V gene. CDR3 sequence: CASSLTSGGSTDTQYF. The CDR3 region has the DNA TGTGCCAGCAGTTTAACTAGCGGGGGGTCCACAGATACGCAGTATTTT.

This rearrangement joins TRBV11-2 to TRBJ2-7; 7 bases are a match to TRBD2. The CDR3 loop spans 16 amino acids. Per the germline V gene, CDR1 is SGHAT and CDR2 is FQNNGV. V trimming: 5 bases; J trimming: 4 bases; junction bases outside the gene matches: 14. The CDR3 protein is CASSGMEAGLQYEQYF. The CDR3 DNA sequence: TGTGCCAGCAGCGGGATGGAAGCGGGGCTACAATACGAGCAGTACTTC.

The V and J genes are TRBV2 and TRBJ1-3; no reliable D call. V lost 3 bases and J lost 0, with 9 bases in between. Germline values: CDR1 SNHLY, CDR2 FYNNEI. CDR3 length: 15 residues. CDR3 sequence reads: CASSDRGNSGNTIYF. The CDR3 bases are TGTGCCAGCAGTGACCGCGGTAACTCTGGAAACACCATATATTTT.

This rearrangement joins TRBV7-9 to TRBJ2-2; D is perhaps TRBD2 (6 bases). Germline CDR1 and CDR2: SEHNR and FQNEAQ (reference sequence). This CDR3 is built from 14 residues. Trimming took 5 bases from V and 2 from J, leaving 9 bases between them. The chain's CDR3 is CASSRTNNTGELFF. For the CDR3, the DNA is TGTGCCAGCAGCCGGACTAATAACACCGGGGAGCTGTTTTTT.